The rows below give T cell receptor beta chains drawn from one sample of a study of T cell responses to AZD1222 COVID-19 vaccine. Libraries were prepared by immunoSEQ multiplex PCR; TCRdb keeps only in-frame clonotypes and omits some of them. Counted here are 82,000 or so clones, approximately 90% occurring once; the ten biggest clones make up over 4.5%. The source was peripheral blood, collected on day 0 of AZD1222 vaccination. These receptors were obtained from an adult in good health. Each CDR3 is given with its conserved first and last residue. D genes are given only for firm matches. For some rows the clone size is stated as once, few or many, or as a class when expanded; others skip it.

V gene	D gene	clone size	J gene	CDR3 DNA	CDR3 protein
TRBV6-5	NA	NA	TRBJ1-6	TGTGCCAGTAGGCTGACGGGACTGGGGAATTCACCCCTCCACTTT	CASRLTGLGNSPLHF
TRBV29-1	NA	NA	TRBJ1-2	TGCAGCGTTGACCGTCAGGCCAACAACTTTAACTATGGCTACACCTTC	CSVDRQANNFNYGYTF
TRBV28	NA	NA	TRBJ1-5	TGTGCCAGCAGCCCGGTGAAGGGCGGCAATCAGCCCCAGCATTTT	CASSPVKGGNQPQHF
TRBV25-1	NA	NA	TRBJ1-6	TGTGCCAGCAGTGAAGAGGAGGGCGCGCAAAAGGGCAATTCACCCCTCCACTTT	CASSEEEGAQKGNSPLHF
TRBV7-2	NA	NA	TRBJ2-7	TGTGCCAGCAGCTTAGGATCGGGACTGCTCTACGAGCAGTACTTC	CASSLGSGLLYEQYF
TRBV6-5	TRBD1	NA	TRBJ1-1	TGTGCCAGCAGTTACTCCAAAACAGGGGGCACTGAAGCTTTCTTT	CASSYSKTGGTEAFF
TRBV19	NA	NA	TRBJ1-2	TGTGCCAGTAGTATGGCCCGCCAGGAGGACTATGGCTACACCTTC	CASSMARQEDYGYTF
TRBV3-1/TRBV3-2	NA	NA	TRBJ1-6	TGTGCCAGCAGCCAAGATCGATCGAAAGGGGCCCTGGGATCACCCCTCCACTTT	CASSQDRSKGALGSPLHF
TRBV19	NA	NA	TRBJ1-2	TGTGCCAGTAGTATTGCCGGAGGCTATGGCTACACCTTC	CASSIAGGYGYTF
TRBV7-9	TRBD1	NA	TRBJ1-1	TGTGCCAGCAGCTTAAGGCAGGGGGATAACACTGAAGCTTTCTTT	CASSLRQGDNTEAFF
TRBV5-1	NA	NA	TRBJ1-1	TGCGCCAGCAGCTTTTCTCCGGGCACTGAAGCTTTCTTT	CASSFSPGTEAFF
TRBV18	TRBD1	NA	TRBJ1-2	TGTGCCAGCTCACAGCGGACAGGAACCATCGAAGGCTACACCTTC	CASSQRTGTIEGYTF
TRBV6-5	NA	few	TRBJ2-7	TGTGCCAGCAGTTCCCAGCCGGTACAAGTCTACGAGCAGTACTTC	CASSSQPVQVYEQYF
TRBV5-5	TRBD1	NA	TRBJ1-4	TGTGCCAGCAGCCCAGGGACAGTGGGAGGGAATGAAAAACTGTTTTTT	CASSPGTVGGNEKLFF
TRBV6-5	TRBD1	NA	TRBJ1-2	TGTGCCAGTCGCCAATCGGGACAGGGCTATGGCTACACCTTC	CASRQSGQGYGYTF
TRBV6-5	TRBD2	NA	TRBJ2-5	TGTGCCAGCAGTTTCTCCTCTAGCGGGGGGAGGGAGACCCAGTACTTC	CASSFSSSGGRETQYF
TRBV5-1	NA	NA	TRBJ2-1	TGCGCCAGCAGCTCTTGGCCTTCCGGGGACTACAATGAGCAGTTCTTC	CASSSWPSGDYNEQFF
TRBV3-1/TRBV3-2	NA	once	TRBJ2-2	TGTGCCAGCAGCCAATGGGGGACCGGGGAGCTGTTTTTT	CASSQWGTGELFF
TRBV18	TRBD2	NA	TRBJ2-1	TGTGCCAGCTCTCAAATCGCGGGGGGGCCGGGCAATGAGCAGTTCTTC	CASSQIAGGPGNEQFF
TRBV7-3	NA	NA	TRBJ1-3	TGTGCCAGCACCCCCGGGGGGGGAGGAAACACCATATATTTT	CASTPGGGGNTIYF
TRBV7-9	NA	once	TRBJ1-3	TGTGCCAGCAGCTCCGAGGGACGCCGCTCTGGAAACACCATATATTTT	CASSSEGRRSGNTIYF
TRBV29-1	NA	NA	TRBJ1-1	TGCAGCGTTTGGGTGAACACTGAAGCTTTCTTT	CSVWVNTEAFF
TRBV2	TRBD1	NA	TRBJ1-4	TGTGCCAGCAGGCGGGTTCGGACAGGGGATGAAAAACTGTTTTTT	CASRRVRTGDEKLFF
TRBV28	NA	NA	TRBJ2-2	TGTGCCAGCAGTTTTTTACAGGCGAACACCGGGGAGCTGTTTTTT	CASSFLQANTGELFF
TRBV2	TRBD1	NA	TRBJ2-7	TGTGCCAGCAGGCCGATTGGACAGGGCTCCTACGAGCAGTACTTC	CASRPIGQGSYEQYF
TRBV9	TRBD2	once	TRBJ2-5	TGTGCCAGCAGCGGACGGACTAGCGGGGGCCTCCAAGAGACCCAGTACTTC	CASSGRTSGGLQETQYF
TRBV7-6	NA	NA	TRBJ2-1	TGTGCCAGCAGCTTGTACGGAGGGGGTACTTACAATGAGCAGTTCTTC	CASSLYGGGTYNEQFF
TRBV12-5	NA	NA	TRBJ1-5	TGTGCTAGCACTGGGGCTTACAATCAGCCCCAGCATTTT	CASTGAYNQPQHF
TRBV7-2	TRBD1	few	TRBJ1-2	TGTGCCAGCAGCCCCGGGGAGGGGGCGAGAGGCTATGGCTACACCTTC	CASSPGEGARGYGYTF
TRBV7-6	NA	NA	TRBJ2-3	TGTGCCAGCAGCTTAGCGGGGAGCACAGATACGCAGTATTTT	CASSLAGSTDTQYF
TRBV9	TRBD1	NA	TRBJ1-1	TGTGCCAGCAGCGGACAGGGTAACACTGAAGCTTTCTTT	CASSGQGNTEAFF
TRBV5-1	TRBD1	NA	TRBJ2-5	TGCGCCAGCAGGGTATTTGGGACAGGGGGCAGGGAGACCCAGTACTTC	CASRVFGTGGRETQYF
TRBV5-6	TRBD1	NA	TRBJ2-7	TGTGCCAGCAGCACAACAGGGGGAGCCTACGAGCAGTACTTC	CASSTTGGAYEQYF
TRBV3-1/TRBV3-2	NA	NA	TRBJ1-4	TGTGCCAGCAGCCAAACTAATGAAAAACTGTTTTTT	CASSQTNEKLFF
TRBV3-1/TRBV3-2	NA	NA	TRBJ1-5	TGTGCCAGCAGCCAAGACTCTAGCAATCAGCCCCAGCATTTT	CASSQDSSNQPQHF
TRBV5-5	NA	NA	TRBJ1-2	TGTGCCAGCACCCTGGAGTGGGGGTTGGATGGCTACACCTTC	CASTLEWGLDGYTF
TRBV29-1	TRBD1	NA	TRBJ2-7	TGCAGCGTCGGGGGACAGGGCAAGGGCTACGAGCAGTACTTC	CSVGGQGKGYEQYF
TRBV12-3/TRBV12-4	TRBD1	NA	TRBJ2-7	TGTGCCAGCAGTTTGGGACAGGGCTACGAGCAGTACTTC	CASSLGQGYEQYF
TRBV28	TRBD1	NA	TRBJ1-4	TGTGCCAGCAGTTTAATCGAGGGGACAGCACGAAAACTGTTTTTT	CASSLIEGTARKLFF
TRBV14	NA	NA	TRBJ1-1	TGTGCCAGCAGCCAAACACAGGGAGTGATCGGCACTGAAGCTTTCTTT	CASSQTQGVIGTEAFF
TRBV5-1	NA	NA	TRBJ2-7	TGCGCCAGCAGCTTGGTTGCAGGGGGGCTGGGCGAGCAGTACTTC	CASSLVAGGLGEQYF
TRBV5-6	NA	NA	TRBJ2-7	TGTGCCAGCAGCAGCTGGGGGCTCGCAGGGCCGTACGAGCAGTACTTC	CASSSWGLAGPYEQYF
TRBV9	TRBD1	NA	TRBJ2-7	TGTGCCAGCAGCTGGGGACAGGGTGGCATCTACGAGCAGTACTTC	CASSWGQGGIYEQYF
TRBV9	NA	NA	TRBJ1-1	TGTGCCAGCAGCGTGCTTCCGAGTGTTGCTGAAGCTTTCTTT	CASSVLPSVAEAFF
TRBV29-1	NA	once	TRBJ1-3	TGCAGCGCCAGGACAGTCCCAAACACCATATATTTT	CSARTVPNTIYF
TRBV25-1	NA	NA	TRBJ1-3	TGTGCCAGCAGTGGCGGACGGCCACTATCTAACACCATATATTTT	CASSGGRPLSNTIYF
TRBV6-5	TRBD1	NA	TRBJ1-2	TGTGCCAGCAAGGGGTCCCGGGACAGGGCGGGTGGCTACACCTTC	CASKGSRDRAGGYTF
TRBV7-8	NA	NA	TRBJ1-1	TGTGCCAGCAGCTTAACCGGGAACACTGAAGCTTTCTTT	CASSLTGNTEAFF
TRBV28	TRBD1	NA	TRBJ1-1	TGTGCCAGCAGTGCACCGGGACAGGGCTTAAGGACTGAAGCTTTCTTT	CASSAPGQGLRTEAFF
TRBV27	TRBD1	NA	TRBJ1-2	TGTGCCAGCTCTCGTCCCGGGACAGGCTATGGCTACACCTTC	CASSRPGTGYGYTF